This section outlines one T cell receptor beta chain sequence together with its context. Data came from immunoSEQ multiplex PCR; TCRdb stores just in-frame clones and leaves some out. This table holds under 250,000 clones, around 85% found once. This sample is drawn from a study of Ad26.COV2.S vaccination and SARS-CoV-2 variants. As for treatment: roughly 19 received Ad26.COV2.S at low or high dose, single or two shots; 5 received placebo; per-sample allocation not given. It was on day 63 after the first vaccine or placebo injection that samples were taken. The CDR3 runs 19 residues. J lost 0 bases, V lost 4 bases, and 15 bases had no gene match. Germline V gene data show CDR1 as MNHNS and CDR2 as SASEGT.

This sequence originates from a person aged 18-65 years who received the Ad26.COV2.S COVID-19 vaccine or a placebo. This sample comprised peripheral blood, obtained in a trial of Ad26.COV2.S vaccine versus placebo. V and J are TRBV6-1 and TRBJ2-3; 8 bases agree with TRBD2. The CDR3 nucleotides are TGTGCCAGCAGTGGTCGGGGGGGAAGGTCGTATGGTAGCACAGATACGCAGTATTTT. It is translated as CASSGRGGRSYGSTDTQYF.